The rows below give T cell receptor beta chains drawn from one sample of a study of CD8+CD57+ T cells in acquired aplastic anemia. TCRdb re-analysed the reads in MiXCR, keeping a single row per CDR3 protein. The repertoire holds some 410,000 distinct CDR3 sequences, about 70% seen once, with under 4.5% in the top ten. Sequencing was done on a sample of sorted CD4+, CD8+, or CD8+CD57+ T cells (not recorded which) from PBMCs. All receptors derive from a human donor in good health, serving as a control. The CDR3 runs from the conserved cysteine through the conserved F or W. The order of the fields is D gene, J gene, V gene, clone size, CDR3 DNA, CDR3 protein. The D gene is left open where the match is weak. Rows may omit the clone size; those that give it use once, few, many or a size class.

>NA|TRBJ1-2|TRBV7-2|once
TGTGCCAGCAGACACCGGACATCCGATGAGCAGATCTTC
CASRHRTSDEQIF
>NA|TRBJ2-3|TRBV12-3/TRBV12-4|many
TGTGCCAGCAGTTTACGAGCAGATACGCAGTATTTT
CASSLRADTQYF
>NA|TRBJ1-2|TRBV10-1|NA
TGTGCCAGCGGACAAGGTAACAGATACTATGACTACACCTTC
CASGQGNRYYDYTF
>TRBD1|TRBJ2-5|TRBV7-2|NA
TGTGCCAGCAGCATCCTACCGGGACAGGGGGCCGATGAGCAGTACTTC
CASSILPGQGADEQYF
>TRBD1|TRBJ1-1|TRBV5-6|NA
TGTGCCAGCAGCTGGACAGGGGGCGTAGGAGCTTTCTTT
CASSWTGGVGAFF
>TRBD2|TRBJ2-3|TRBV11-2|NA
TGTGCTAGCAGCTTAGCGGGTAGGACTAGCGGGGGGTTCACAGATACGCAGTATTTT
CASSLAGRTSGGFTDTQYF
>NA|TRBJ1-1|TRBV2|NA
TGTGCCAGCAGTGCAAAAGGGGCGCCCACTGAAGCTTTCTTT
CASSAKGAPTEAFF
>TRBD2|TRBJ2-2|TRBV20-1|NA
TGCAGTGCTAGCGGGACTAGCGGGGGGGCGAACACCGGGGAGCTGTTTTTT
CSASGTSGGANTGELFF
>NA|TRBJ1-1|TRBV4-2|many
TGTGCCAGCAGCCAAGGCGGGGGGAACACTGAAGCTTTCTTT
CASSQGGGNTEAFF
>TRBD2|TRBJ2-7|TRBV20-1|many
TGCAGTGCCTCGGGACTAGACGCTTACGAGCAGTACTTC
CSASGLDAYEQYF
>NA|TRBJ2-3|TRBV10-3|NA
TGTGCCATCAGTTCCGACGGTTATGATAAACTGTATTTT
CAISSDGYDKLYF
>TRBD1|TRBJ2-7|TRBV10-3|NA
TGTGCCATCAGGCCCGGGACAGGGGACTCCCACGGGCCGTACTTC
CAIRPGTGDSHGPYF
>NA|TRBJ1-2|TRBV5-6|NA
TGTGCCAGCAGCACAGAGGGCGAATCCTATGGCTACACCTTC
CASSTEGESYGYTF
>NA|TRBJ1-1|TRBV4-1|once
TGCGCCAGCTGGAGGCGTCGTGAGGCTGAAGCTTTCTTT
CASWRRREAEAFF
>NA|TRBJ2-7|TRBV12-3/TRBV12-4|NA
TGTGCCACCAGTTCCCGGGCAGCTTCCCCGTCCTACGAGCAGTACTTC
CATSSRAASPSYEQYF
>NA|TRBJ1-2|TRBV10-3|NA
TGTGCCAGCAGCCAGCCCACGGGGAACTATGGCTACACCTTC
CASSQPTGNYGYTF
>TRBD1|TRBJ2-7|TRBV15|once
TGTGCCACCAGTAGAGACAGGGCATCCTACGAGCAGTACTTC
CATSRDRASYEQYF
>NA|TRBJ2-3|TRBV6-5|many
TGTGCCAGCAGTTACTCCTCCCTGATCACAGATACGCAGTATTTT
CASSYSSLITDTQYF
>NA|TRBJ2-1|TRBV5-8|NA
TGTGCCAGCAGACAGGGGGGGAATGAGCAGTTCTTC
CASRQGGNEQFF
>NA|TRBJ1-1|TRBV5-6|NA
TGTGCCTGCCGAACAGAGCCGGGGCTGTTGGACACTGAAGCTTTCTTT
CACRTEPGLLDTEAFF
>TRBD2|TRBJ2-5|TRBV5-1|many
TGCGCCAGCAGCTTGGATACTAGCGGGGAGGAAGAGACCCAGTACTTC
CASSLDTSGEEETQYF
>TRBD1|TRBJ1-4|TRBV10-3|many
TGTGCCATCAGTGAAGCAGGGGGGAATGAAAAACTGTTTTTT
CAISEAGGNEKLFF
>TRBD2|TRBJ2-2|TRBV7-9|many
TGTGCCAGCAGCCGCCGTTGGGGACTAAACACCGGGGAGCTGTTTTTT
CASSRRWGLNTGELFF
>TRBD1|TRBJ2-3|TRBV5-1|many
TGCGCCAGCAGCTTGTCCGGGACAGGTACAGATACGCAGTATTTT
CASSLSGTGTDTQYF
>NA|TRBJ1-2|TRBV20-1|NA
TGCAGTGCGCCGTACAGTAACTATGGCACCTTC
CSAPYSNYGTF
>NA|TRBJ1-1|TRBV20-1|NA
TGCAGTGCTACAGGGGCGACTGAAGCTTTCTTT
CSATGATEAFF
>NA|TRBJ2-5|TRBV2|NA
TGTGCCAGCAGCGAACAACCGCTAACCCTCTGCACGACCGAGTACTTC
CASSEQPLTLCTTEYF
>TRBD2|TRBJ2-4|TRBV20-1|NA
TGCAGTGCCGCGGGGGGGCCCAGGGTCCAAAACATTCAGTACTTC
CSAAGGPRVQNIQYF
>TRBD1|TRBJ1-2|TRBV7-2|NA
TGTGCCAGCAGCTTAGCCACGGGGACAGACTGGAATGAGACCTTC
CASSLATGTDWNETF
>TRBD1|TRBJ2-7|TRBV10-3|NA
TGTGCCATCAGTGAGGACAGGGCGCTCCACGAACTGTACTTT
CAISEDRALHELYF
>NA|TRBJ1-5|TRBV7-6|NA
TGTGCCAGCAGCGCCCGACAGAATCAGCCCCAGCATTTT
CASSARQNQPQHF
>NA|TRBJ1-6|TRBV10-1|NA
TGTGCCAGCAGTGCAAGCCGGGTCGGTGGGACCCTCCACTTT
CASSASRVGGTLHF
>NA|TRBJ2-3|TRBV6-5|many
TGTGCCAGCAGTTATGAGTCTACAGATACGCAGTATTTT
CASSYESTDTQYF
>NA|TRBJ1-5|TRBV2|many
TGTGCCAGCACCGATCAAGATAGCAATCAGCCCCAGCATTTT
CASTDQDSNQPQHF
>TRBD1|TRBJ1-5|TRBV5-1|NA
TGCGCCACCAGCAGTACACAGGGGGGGAATCAGCCCCAGCATTTT
CATSSTQGGNQPQHF
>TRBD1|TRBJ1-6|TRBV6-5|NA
TGTGCCAGCCAGGGGGGCGAGGAAACTTTAACAAATTCACCCCTCCACTTT
CASQGGEETLTNSPLHF
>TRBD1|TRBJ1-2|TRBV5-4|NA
TGTGCCAGCAGCCTGCTTAGACAGGGGTTTAACTATGGCTACACCTTC
CASSLLRQGFNYGYTF
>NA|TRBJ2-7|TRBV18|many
TGTGCCAGCTCACCACCGTCCGCTTCCTACGAGCAGTACTTC
CASSPPSASYEQYF
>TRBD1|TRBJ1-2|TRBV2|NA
TGTGCCACCATTTTGGGACAGATGCCTAACTATGGCTACACCTTC
CATILGQMPNYGYTF
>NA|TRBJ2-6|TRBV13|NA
TGTGCCAGCAGCGGGAGGACAGCCCCTGGGGCCAACGTCCTGACTTTC
CASSGRTAPGANVLTF